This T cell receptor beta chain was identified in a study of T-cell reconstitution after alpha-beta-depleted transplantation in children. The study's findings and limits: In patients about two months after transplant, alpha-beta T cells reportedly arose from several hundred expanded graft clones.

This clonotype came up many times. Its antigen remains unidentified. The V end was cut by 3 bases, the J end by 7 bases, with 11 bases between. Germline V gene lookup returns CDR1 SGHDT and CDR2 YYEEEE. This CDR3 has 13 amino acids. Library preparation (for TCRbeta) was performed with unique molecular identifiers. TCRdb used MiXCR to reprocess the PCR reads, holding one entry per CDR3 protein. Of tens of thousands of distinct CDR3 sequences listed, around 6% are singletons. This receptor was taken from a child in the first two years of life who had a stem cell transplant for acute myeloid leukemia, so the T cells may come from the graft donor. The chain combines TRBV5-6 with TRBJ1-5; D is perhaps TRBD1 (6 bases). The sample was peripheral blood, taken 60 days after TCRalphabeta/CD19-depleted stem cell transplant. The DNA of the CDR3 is TGTGCCAGCAGCTCGGGAGGGGGACAGCCCCAGCATTTT. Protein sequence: CASSSGGGQPQHF.